These T cell receptor beta chains were read from a single sample in a study of patients and donors after allogeneic stem cell transplantation. TCRdb itself ran the RT-PCR reads through MiXCR, one entry per CDR3 protein. The table shows about 150,000 distinct CDR3 sequences, with nearly 25% occurring only once. Sample: blood, either unsorted or a sorted T cell fraction (not recorded which). The source of these receptors is a human donor who was either an allogeneic HSCT recipient or a stem cell or donor lymphocyte infusion donor (not recorded which). It is not recorded whose cells these are; they may come from a transplant donor. The CDR3 runs from the conserved cysteine through the conserved F or W. Each record gives: CDR3 DNA, CDR3 protein, clone size, V gene, D gene, J gene. D genes are given only for firm matches. Clone size appears in some rows only: once, few, many, or a class for an expanded clone.

cdr3_nt: TGTGCCAGCAGCCAAGCGGGACAGGGGGACAATGAGCAGTTCTTC; cdr3_aa: CASSQAGQGDNEQFF; clone_size: -; v_call: TRBV4-2; d_call: TRBD1; j_call: TRBJ2-1
cdr3_nt: TGCAGCGTACTGGAGGTCGGCACTGAAGCTTTCTTT; cdr3_aa: CSVLEVGTEAFF; clone_size: few; v_call: TRBV29-1; d_call: -; j_call: TRBJ1-1
cdr3_nt: TGTGCCAGCAGACTCGCCTTAGGTGGAGGAGATGAGGATTTT; cdr3_aa: CASRLALGGGDEDF; clone_size: -; v_call: TRBV6-1; d_call: -; j_call: TRBJ1-5
cdr3_nt: TGCGCCAGCAGCGGAGTCGTAGGGGGCGCGGCTAACTATGGCTACACCTTC; cdr3_aa: CASSGVVGGAANYGYTF; clone_size: -; v_call: TRBV5-1; d_call: TRBD1; j_call: TRBJ1-2
cdr3_nt: TGTGCCTGGAGGGGGGGACTCAATCAGCCCCAGCATTTT; cdr3_aa: CAWRGGLNQPQHF; clone_size: few; v_call: TRBV30; d_call: -; j_call: TRBJ1-5
cdr3_nt: TGTGCCAGCAGCAGGGGACAGGACTATGGCTACACCTTC; cdr3_aa: CASSRGQDYGYTF; clone_size: many; v_call: TRBV7-8; d_call: TRBD1; j_call: TRBJ1-2
cdr3_nt: TGTGCCATCAGCGTCGAGTCCAAGGCCCAGTACTTC; cdr3_aa: CAISVESKAQYF; clone_size: few; v_call: TRBV10-3; d_call: -; j_call: TRBJ2-5
cdr3_nt: TGCAGTGCTTCGAAGACTAGCGGAAGCACAGATACGCAGTATTTT; cdr3_aa: CSASKTSGSTDTQYF; clone_size: -; v_call: TRBV20-1; d_call: TRBD2; j_call: TRBJ2-3
cdr3_nt: TGTGCCATCAGTGCGACGCCACAGCATAGCAATCAGCCCCAGCATTTT; cdr3_aa: CAISATPQHSNQPQHF; clone_size: -; v_call: TRBV10-3; d_call: -; j_call: TRBJ1-5
cdr3_nt: TGTGCCAGCAGTCCAGGACTGTCGGAGACCCAGTACTTC; cdr3_aa: CASSPGLSETQYF; clone_size: few; v_call: TRBV6-5; d_call: -; j_call: TRBJ2-5
cdr3_nt: TGTGCCAGCAGTCGGGCGACAGGGGCGATGAACACTGAAGCTTTCTTT; cdr3_aa: CASSRATGAMNTEAFF; clone_size: -; v_call: TRBV27; d_call: TRBD1; j_call: TRBJ1-1
cdr3_nt: TGCAGCTCAGCGACGGGCTTGAACACTGAAGCTTTCTTT; cdr3_aa: CSSATGLNTEAFF; clone_size: many; v_call: TRBV29-1; d_call: -; j_call: TRBJ1-1
cdr3_nt: TGTGCCAGCAGTTACCGGGGGCTAGCCTTGGCCGGGGAGCTGTTTTTT; cdr3_aa: CASSYRGLALAGELFF; clone_size: -; v_call: TRBV6-5; d_call: -; j_call: TRBJ2-2